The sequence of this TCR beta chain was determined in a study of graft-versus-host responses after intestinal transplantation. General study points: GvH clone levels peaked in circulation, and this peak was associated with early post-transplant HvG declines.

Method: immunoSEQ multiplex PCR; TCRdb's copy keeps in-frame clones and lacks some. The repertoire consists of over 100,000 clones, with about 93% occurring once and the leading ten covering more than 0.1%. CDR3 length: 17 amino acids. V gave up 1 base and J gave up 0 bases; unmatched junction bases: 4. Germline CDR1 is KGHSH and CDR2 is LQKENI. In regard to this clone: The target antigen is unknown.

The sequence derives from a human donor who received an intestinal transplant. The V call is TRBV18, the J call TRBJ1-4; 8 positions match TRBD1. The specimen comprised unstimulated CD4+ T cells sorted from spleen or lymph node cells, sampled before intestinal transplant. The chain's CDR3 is CASSPLQGAATNEKLFF. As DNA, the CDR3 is TGTGCCAGCTCACCACTTCAGGGGGCAGCAACTAATGAAAAACTGTTTTTT.